This TCR beta chain came from a study of radiation and T cells in renal cell carcinoma. Repertoires were generated with immunoSEQ multiplex PCR, while TCRdb's copy carries only in-frame clones and drops some. The repertoire includes about 140,000 clones, around 78% of them detected once, and around a quarter sits in the top ten. This clone showed up just once. The V end was cut by 3 bases, the J end by 4 bases, with 12 bases between. From germline, CDR1 is LNHDA and CDR2 SQIVND (reference sequence). The CDR3 is 14 residues long. The time point: baseline pretreatment blood. Treatment of the sample: 15 Gy SBRT to primary tumor, nephrectomy 4 weeks later.

This chain connects TRBV19 to TRBJ1-1; D not certain. The clonotype was recovered from a woman aged 50 to 60 with renal cell carcinoma. The specimen comprised blood, sampled from a patient whose treatment included radiotherapy and nephrectomy. The CDR3 DNA is TGTGCCAGTAGTATGGTCGAGGTGGCCACTGAAGCTTTCTTT. Translation: CASSMVEVATEAFF. The full variable domain, completed using reference TRBV19 and TRBJ1-1, is DGGITQSPKYLFRKEGQNVTLSCEQNLNHDAMYWYRQDPGQGLRLIYYSQIVNDFQKGDIAEGYSVSREKKESFPLTVTSAQKNPTAFYLCASSMVEVATEAFFGQGTRLTVV.